A few counts support the clone carrying this TCR beta chain. Antigen unknown. This could be a read error, since a much larger clone is one nucleotide away. The germline gives CDR1 SGHVS, CDR2 FNYEAQ. CDR3 length: 12 amino acids. V lost 5 bases and J lost 5, with 9 bases in between. This record comes from a study of shared clonotypes between healthy human individuals. General study results and limits: The study sampled only blood, and tissue repertoires likely differ.

This was a deep-level run. Sequencing was performed with immunoSEQ multiplex PCR; in TCRdb, only in-frame clones are kept and a portion is missing. The repertoire holds 520,000 or so clones, with about four fifths as singletons. This TCR was sampled from a woman between 40 and 50 years old in good health. Some clones in this sample may be carry-over from other donors' samples. V is TRBV7-6 and J is TRBJ2-5; D might be TRBD1 or TRBD2, each matching 5 bases. The sample comprised PBMCs. The chain's CDR3 is CASSRGGETQYF. The CDR3 nucleotides are TGTGCCAGCAGCAGGGGCGGGGAGACCCAGTACTTC.